A selection of T cell receptor beta chains follows, all from one sample in a study of T-cell memory formation after mild COVID-19. TCRdb re-derived calls from the 5' RACE reads in MiXCR, one entry per CDR3 protein. This sample has about 49,000 distinct CDR3 sequences, with 25% to 30% found just once. Material for sequencing was PBMCs or a T cell subset sorted from them (not recorded which). The receptors originated from a man aged 18-30 years who had mild COVID-19 (a few samples of this study predate the infection). Cell type and time point are not known. CDR3s include the opening cysteine and the closing phenylalanine or tryptophan. A D gene is named only where the DNA matches it firmly. Part of the rows lack a size; the others show once, few, many or a class for expanded clones.

d_gene: .
j_gene: TRBJ2-3
v_gene: TRBV24-1
abundance: .
CDR3aa: CATSDSMQNTDTQYF

d_gene: .
j_gene: TRBJ1-6
v_gene: TRBV21-1
abundance: once
CDR3aa: CASSKVGGSYNSPLHF

d_gene: TRBD1
j_gene: TRBJ1-1
v_gene: TRBV4-1
abundance: .
CDR3aa: CASSQGGHRGNTEAFF

d_gene: TRBD1
j_gene: TRBJ2-3
v_gene: TRBV29-1
abundance: few
CDR3aa: CSVPGQGRTDTQYF

d_gene: TRBD2
j_gene: TRBJ2-5
v_gene: TRBV27
abundance: .
CDR3aa: CASATSGGLETQYF

d_gene: .
j_gene: TRBJ2-3
v_gene: TRBV7-3
abundance: once
CDR3aa: CASSSGVGGQDTQYF

d_gene: TRBD2
j_gene: TRBJ2-5
v_gene: TRBV5-1
abundance: few
CDR3aa: CASSLTAGGFPNQETQYF

d_gene: .
j_gene: TRBJ1-2
v_gene: TRBV11-2
abundance: few
CDR3aa: CASSLAAGAREGYTF

d_gene: .
j_gene: TRBJ1-1
v_gene: TRBV29-1
abundance: .
CDR3aa: CSVRGGNTEAFF

d_gene: .
j_gene: TRBJ2-7
v_gene: TRBV9
abundance: few
CDR3aa: CASSVEGASYEQYF

d_gene: .
j_gene: TRBJ2-2
v_gene: TRBV6-2/TRBV6-3
abundance: .
CDR3aa: CASSSLFGGELFF

d_gene: .
j_gene: TRBJ2-5
v_gene: TRBV3-1
abundance: .
CDR3aa: CASSQVADLQETQYF

d_gene: TRBD2
j_gene: TRBJ2-2
v_gene: TRBV11-1
abundance: .
CDR3aa: CASRGLAEQNTGELFF

d_gene: .
j_gene: TRBJ2-5
v_gene: TRBV12-3/TRBV12-4
abundance: few
CDR3aa: CASSLTPGQTQYF

d_gene: TRBD2
j_gene: TRBJ2-1
v_gene: TRBV24-1
abundance: many
CDR3aa: CATSDLGTSNEQFF

d_gene: TRBD1
j_gene: TRBJ2-7
v_gene: TRBV7-2
abundance: many
CDR3aa: CASSFGIGDRTYEQYF

d_gene: TRBD1
j_gene: TRBJ2-7
v_gene: TRBV4-3
abundance: few
CDR3aa: CASSQDTQGAYEQYF

d_gene: .
j_gene: TRBJ2-7
v_gene: TRBV5-1
abundance: .
CDR3aa: CASSLWGNYEQYF